What follows are 19 T cell receptor beta chains derived from one specimen sequenced in a study of Tregs in tolerant kidney transplant recipients. Clones were sequenced by immunoSEQ multiplex PCR, and TCRdb holds only the in-frame ones, with some missing. The sample totals tens of thousands of clones. Mixed chimerism was transient after nonmyeloablative marrow transplants from related graft donors. The sequencing here drew on CD4+ T cells from blood (PBMCs), taken 24 months after the transplant. The receptors were sampled from a human patient who received a combined kidney and bone marrow transplant. Some of the T cells may derive from the graft donor.

As regards this clone: The CDR3 extends 3 residues past the end of the read, so its final part is completed from the germline J gene. The gene calls are TRBV6-1 and TRBJ2-7; TRBD2 agrees at 12 bases. V lost 4 bases, J lost 6 bases, and 7 bases stayed unmatched. Germline loops: CDR1 MNHNS, CDR2 SASEGT. This CDR3 has 15 residues. CDR3 region: CASSGLAGGAVEQYF. CDR3 DNA, as far as it was read: TGTGCCAGCAGTGGGCTAGCGGGAGGGGCGGTCGAG.

Concerning this clone itself: The CDR3 end lies 3 residues beyond the end of the read and is filled in from the germline J gene. The chain uses TRBV19 and TRBJ2-2, with TRBD2 matching 9 bases. Germline assignment: CDR1 LNHDA and CDR2 SQIVND (reference sequence). The ends lost 3 bases at V and 6 bases at J; junction bases unmatched: 11. CDR3 length: 17 amino acids. The part of the CDR3 DNA that was read is TGTGCCAGTAGTATTGAGGGCGGGAGGGCCCGAGCCGGGGAG. Amino acid sequence: CASSIEGGRARAGE. The full CDR3 reads CASSIEGGRARAGELFF.

With respect to this clone: The read gets to within 3 residues of the CDR3 end, and the germline J gene fills in the rest. The chain is built from TRBV20-1 and TRBJ2-3; 10 nucleotides match TRBD2. Germline loops: CDR1 DFQATT, CDR2 SNEGSKA (reference sequence). This CDR3 region has 13 residues. V was clipped by 7 bases and J by 1 base; unmatched bases: 2. CDR3: CSVTSGGTDTQYF. The CDR3 bases that were read are TGCAGTGTTACTAGCGGGGGCACAGATACG.

In regard to this clone: The CDR3 end is not reached by the read, which stops 3 residues before it; the germline J gene fills it in. The rearrangement uses TRBV5-1 and TRBJ1-1; D call uncertain. V lost 0 bases and J 0 bases, leaving 6 bases between the germline ends. The CDR3 extends over 14 amino acids. Germline loops: CDR1 SGHRS, CDR2 YFSETQ. The CDR3 loop reads CASSLAVMNTEAFF. The CDR3 bases that were read are TGCGCCAGCAGCTTGGCAGTTATGAACACTGAA.

The CDR3 reads CASMGTGVPQPQHF. The CDR3 bases that were read are TGTGCCAGCATGGGGACAGGGGTCCCTCAGCCC. This chain connects TRBV6-2 or TRBV6-3 to TRBJ1-5; 10 nucleotides align to TRBD1. The read finishes 3 residues shy of the CDR3 end, and the germline J gene is used to complete it. CDR3 size: 14 residues. Trimming took 7 bases from V and 6 from J; bases not matched to a gene: 6. Germline V gene sequence: CDR1 MNHEY, CDR2 SVGEGT.

As for this clone: The read terminates 3 residues ahead of where the CDR3 ends, so the germline J gene completes it. The rearrangement joins TRBV4-1 to TRBJ1-1; 10 bases map to TRBD1. This CDR3 is built from 15 residues. V lost 1 base to trimming and J lost 4 bases; unmatched junction nucleotides: 3. Germline CDR1 is MGHRA and CDR2 is YSYEKL. This CDR3 is CASSQGRTGGTEAFF. The sequenced part of the CDR3 DNA is TGCGCCAGCAGCCAAGGGCGGACAGGGGGCACTGAA.

As for this clone: The sequenced fragment ends 3 residues before the CDR3 boundary, so the rest is inferred from the germline J gene. J is TRBJ2-7 and V is TRBV11-1, with D possibly TRBD2 on 5 matching bases. With 4 bases removed from V and 6 bases from J, the gap between germline ends came to 13 bases. There are 13 residues in the CDR3. CDR1 SGHAT and CDR2 FQDESV come from the germline V gene (reference sequence). CDR3 protein: CASSSWNSGEQYF. The CDR3 bases that were read are TGTGCCAGCAGCTCATGGAACAGCGGCGAG.

Regarding this clone: The read stops 3 residues short of the end of the CDR3; the missing end is completed from the germline J gene. The J gene is TRBJ2-3, the V gene TRBV7-2; 8 bases match TRBD2. This CDR3 spans 17 amino acids. Germline V gives CDR1 SGHTA, CDR2 FQGNSA. Unmatched junction bases numbered 7, after V lost 0 bases and J lost 2 bases. This CDR3 is CASSLAVWTSPTDTQYF. Incomplete CDR3 DNA: TGTGCCAGCAGCTTAGCGGTGTGGACTAGCCCCACAGATACG.

As for this clone: Coverage ceases 3 residues before the CDR3 finishes, and the germline J gene fills in the end. V usage is TRBV30 and J usage is TRBJ1-2; TRBD1 might be the D (5 bases). The CDR3 has 15 amino acids. The V end lost 0 bases, the J end lost 6 bases, and 17 bases lay between the germline ends. CDR1 is GTSNPN, CDR2 SVGIG, per germline (reference sequence). Here the CDR3 reads CAWSVDAQGGNGYTF. The covered CDR3 bases are TGTGCCTGGAGTGTTGATGCCCAGGGCGGCAATGGC.

As for this clone: The CDR3 end falls 3 residues outside the read, so it is completed with the germline J gene. The chain employs TRBV20-1 and TRBJ2-1; 11 nucleotides agree with TRBD2. The CDR3 spans 14 residues. Germline CDR1 DFQATT, CDR2 SNEGSKA (reference sequence). Trimming at V came to 0 bases and at J to 8 bases, leaving 3 bases not matched to a gene. This CDR3 is CSARDTSGSDEQFF. The covered CDR3 bases are TGCAGTGCTAGAGATACTAGCGGGAGCGATGAG.

Remarks on this clone: The read gets to within 3 residues of the CDR3 end, and the germline J gene fills in the rest. The chain uses TRBV7-6 and TRBJ1-3; 8 positions match TRBD1. The CDR3 has 17 amino acids. Germline assignment: CDR1 SGHVS and CDR2 FNYEAQ. V shed 5 bases and J 0 bases; nucleotides not matched to a gene: 9. CDR3 bases read: TGTGCCAGCAGCCCACGGACAGGGCCCGGCTCTGGAAACACC. Amino acid sequence: CASSPRTGPGSGNT. The entire CDR3 protein is CASSPRTGPGSGNTIYF.

About this clone: The read gets to within 3 residues of the CDR3 end, and the germline J gene fills in the rest. The chain links TRBV24-1 to TRBJ1-2; D not resolved. V was clipped by 0 bases and J by 4 bases, with 5 bases between them. Germline loops: CDR1 KGHDR, CDR2 SFDVKD. The CDR3 contains 13 residues. CDR3 amino acids: CATSDLQSYGYTF. The part of the CDR3 DNA that was read is TGTGCCACCAGTGATTTGCAGTCCTATGGC.

Details on this clone: Coverage ceases 3 residues before the CDR3 finishes, and the germline J gene fills in the end. The chain uses TRBV30 and TRBJ1-1, with D possibly being TRBD1 (6 bases). Germline assignment: CDR1 GTSNPN and CDR2 SVGIG (reference sequence). The CDR3 is 12 amino acids. Trimming took 5 bases from V and 7 from J, leaving 14 bases between them. CDR3 DNA (partial): TGTGCCTGGTCCGAGGGGACATTTGAA. Residues: CAWSEGTFE. The CDR3 as a whole reads CAWSEGTFEAFF.

About this clone: Read data end 3 residues before the CDR3 end; the end is taken from the germline J gene. The rearrangement links TRBV20-1 to TRBJ2-3, with 8 bases that match TRBD2. V shed 2 bases and J 5 bases; nucleotides not matched to a gene: 6. Per the germline V gene, CDR1 is DFQATT and CDR2 is SNEGSKA (reference sequence). This CDR3 has 14 residues. The CDR3 sequence is CSARPPGGGDTQYF. CDR3 DNA, as far as it was read: TGCAGTGCTAGACCCCCGGGAGGGGGAGATACG.

A word on this clone: The CDR3 end lies 3 residues beyond the end of the read and is filled in from the germline J gene. This chain joins TRBV5-1 and TRBJ2-3, with 9 bases identical to TRBD2. Germline V gene data show CDR1 as SGHRS and CDR2 as YFSETQ. The trim removed 6 bases at V and 4 bases at J, leaving 9 bases unmatched. The length of the CDR3 is 15 residues. CDR3 bases read: TGCGCCAGCACCGTAAGGACTAGCGAGGCAGATACG. Encoded protein: CASTVRTSEADT. The complete CDR3 reads CASTVRTSEADTQYF.

To note about this clone: The missing CDR3 end, 3 residues past where the read stops, is filled in from the germline J gene. The chain links TRBV18 to TRBJ1-1; a weak D match, TRBD1 (6 bases). The V gene lost 0 bases and the J gene lost 1 base, with 9 bases spanning the gap. Germline-derived CDR1 and CDR2 are KGHSH and LQKENI. The CDR3 loop spans 15 amino acids. CDR3 sequence: CASSPPQGGNTEAFF. The CDR3 DNA, read in part, is TGTGCCAGCTCACCACCCCAAGGGGGGAACACTGAA. The full variable domain, completed using reference TRBV18 and TRBJ1-1, is NAGVMQNPRHLVRRRGQEARLRCSPMKGHSHVYWYRQLPEEGLKFMVYLQKENIIDESGMPKERFSAEFPKEGPSILRIQQVVRGDSAAYFCASSPPQGGNTEAFFGQGTRLTVV.

A word on this clone: The read gets to within 3 residues of the CDR3 end, and the germline J gene fills in the rest. This chain uses TRBV4-1 with TRBJ2-1; 14 bases match TRBD2. This CDR3 region has 17 residues. The ends lost 4 bases at V and 0 bases at J; junction bases unmatched: 2. Germline assignment: CDR1 MGHRA and CDR2 YSYEKL. The CDR3 protein is CASSRGTSGSSYNEQFF. The sequenced CDR3 bases are TGCGCCAGCAGCCGAGGGACTAGCGGGAGCTCCTACAATGAG.

A note on this clone: The read falls 3 residues short of the CDR3 end, and the missing part is taken from the germline J gene. The chain carries TRBV7-2 and TRBJ2-7, with D tentatively TRBD2 (6 bases). Trimming left V 7 bases short and J 2 bases short, with 18 bases between. The CDR3 runs 15 residues. Germline V gene sequence: CDR1 SGHTA, CDR2 FQGNSA. The CDR3 DNA, read in part, is TGTGCCAGCACCTACCGCGGGATAGGGCCCTACGAG. Amino acid sequence: CASTYRGIGPYE. The whole CDR3 protein is CASTYRGIGPYEQYF.

As for this clone: The read stops 3 residues short of the end of the CDR3; the missing end is completed from the germline J gene. The chain uses TRBV20-1 and TRBJ2-5, with 15 bases that match TRBD2. The CDR3 loop spans 17 amino acids. The J segment lost 5 bases and the V segment lost 3 bases, leaving 10 bases of the junction unmatched. Germline V CDR1 and CDR2: DFQATT, SNEGSKA (reference sequence). This CDR3 reads CSASGGLAGGMRETQYF. The CDR3 bases that were read are TGCAGTGCTAGCGGGGGACTAGCGGGAGGTATGAGGGAGACC.